This T cell receptor (beta chain) comes out of a study of Ad26.COV2.S vaccination and SARS-CoV-2 variants. General study findings and limits: Breadth and depth estimates from TCRs may understate total T cell responses.

Turning to this clone: Its antigen is as yet unknown.

Germline lookup yields CDR1 LNHDA and CDR2 SQIVND (reference sequence). This CDR3 spans 15 amino acids. The trim removed 6 bases at V and 6 bases at J, leaving 10 bases unmatched. This table comes from immunoSEQ multiplex PCR, and its TCRdb copy is limited to in-frame clones, with some not included. This sample has 180,000 or so clones, with around 85% found just once. The specimen comprised peripheral blood, sampled after recovery from COVID-19. This chain uses TRBV19 with TRBJ2-3; 9 bases match TRBD2. This clonotype originated in a human donor who had recovered from COVID-19. The CDR3 region has the DNA TGTGCCAGTAGCCAAGGGGGACTAGCTGTGGATACGCAGTATTTT. It codes for CASSQGGLAVDTQYF.